Each of the 24 T cell receptor beta chains below was sequenced from the same sample in a study of cytomegalovirus exposure and HLA in healthy donors. Primers included in the PCR were 60 Vbeta and 13 Jbeta primers. This table comes from immunoSEQ multiplex PCR, and its TCRdb copy is limited to in-frame clones, with some not included. The sample lists 97,000 or so clones, over 8% occurring once. The source material was PBMCs. The source is a man aged 45 to 65 in good health and CMV-seropositive.

This chain uses TRBV19 with TRBJ2-1, with 8 bases matching TRBD2. The CDR3 sequence is 16 residues long. Germline values: CDR1 LNHDA, CDR2 SQIVND (reference sequence). V was pared by 2 bases and J by 0 bases, with 3 bases of the junction left unmatched. In nucleotides, the CDR3 is TGTGCCAGTAGTATAACTAGCGGTAGCTCCTACAATGAGCAGTTCTTC. This gives the protein CASSITSGSSYNEQFF.

This clone has more than one count but fewer than ten. The chain uses TRBV29-1 and TRBJ2-7; TRBD2 agrees at 11 bases. The CDR3 is 15 residues long. Germline V gene sequence: CDR1 SQVTM, CDR2 ANQGSEA. The trim removed 0 bases at V and 6 bases at J, leaving 7 bases unmatched. The CDR3 DNA sequence: TGCAGCGTTGAAGATTCCCTAGCGGGAGGTTTCGAGCAGTACTTC. This sequence encodes CSVEDSLAGGFEQYF.

This chain's CDR3 is CASSVIEAALYNEQFF. The CDR3, as DNA: TGTGCCAGCAGTGTTATCGAAGCCGCTCTCTACAATGAGCAGTTCTTC. This chain links TRBV2 with TRBJ2-1; D is unclear. V was shortened by 4 bases and J by 3 bases, with 16 bases between the two germline ends. CDR3 size: 16 residues. Germline V lookup: CDR1 SNHLY, CDR2 FYNNEI. Drawing the rest from reference TRBV2 and TRBJ2-1, the complete variable domain is EPEVTQTPSHQVTQMGQEVILRCVPISNHLYFYWYRQILGQKVEFLVSFYNNEISEKSEIFDDQFSVERPDGSNFTLKIRSTKLEDSAMYFCASSVIEAALYNEQFFGPGTRLTVL.

This clone was counted between two and nine times. V is TRBV19 and J is TRBJ1-2; 8 bases fit TRBD1. The J segment lost 5 bases and the V segment lost 6 bases, leaving 11 bases of the junction unmatched. CDR1 LNHDA and CDR2 SQIVND come from the germline V gene (reference sequence). The CDR3 extends over 15 amino acids. Here the CDR3 reads CASSVRGQSSYGYTF. The CDR3 region has the DNA TGTGCCAGTAGCGTCAGGGGGCAATCAAGTTATGGCTACACCTTC.

V and J are TRBV6-1 and TRBJ2-7; possibly TRBD2 for D (5 bases). The CDR3 has 15 residues. V was shortened by 1 base and J by 0 bases, with 10 bases between the two germline ends. Germline CDR1 reads MNHNS; CDR2 reads SASEGT. The CDR3 protein is CASSEEEGYSYEQYF. CDR3 DNA sequence: TGTGCCAGCAGTGAAGAAGAGGGATACTCCTACGAGCAGTACTTC.

The V gene is TRBV5-6, the J gene TRBJ2-3; D remains ambiguous. V was trimmed by 5 bases and J by 2 bases, leaving 15 bases between them. The CDR3 sequence is 15 residues long. Germline CDR1 SGHDT, CDR2 YYEEEE. The CDR3 loop reads CASRLLTWSTDTQYF. For the CDR3, the DNA is TGTGCCAGCAGGCTACTAACCTGGTCCACAGATACGCAGTATTTT.

This clone was recorded a few times. The chain has TRBV9 and TRBJ2-4, with 8 bases that match TRBD2. CDR3 length: 14 residues. V was clipped by 7 bases and J by 8 bases; unmatched bases: 11. CDR1 is SGDLS, CDR2 YYNGEE, per germline. CDR3 bases: TGTGCCAGCGCCGCGCGGGGGGCTTGGGACATTCAGTACTTC. It encodes CASAARGAWDIQYF.

This clone was seen repeatedly, ten times or more. J is TRBJ1-1 and V is TRBV10-3, with 8 bases fitting TRBD1. Looked up from germline, CDR1 is ENHRY and CDR2 is SYGVKD. Unmatched junction bases numbered 5, after V lost 6 bases and J lost 5 bases. This CDR3 is built from 13 residues. The CDR3, as DNA: TGTGCCATCAGGCAGGGGGCTGAGACTGAAGCTTTCTTT. Protein product: CAIRQGAETEAFF.

The CDR3 here is CASRFGRGISYEQYF. CDR3 nucleotide sequence: TGTGCCAGCAGGTTCGGGCGGGGGATCTCCTACGAGCAGTACTTC. The J gene is TRBJ2-7, the V gene TRBV27; 7 nucleotides match TRBD2. The CDR3 totals 15 residues. V gave up 6 bases and J gave up 0 bases; unmatched junction bases: 8. CDR1 is MNHEY and CDR2 is SMNVEV in the germline V gene (reference sequence).

In this sample, this clone turned up a few times. The chain combines TRBV7-2 with TRBJ1-1, with D unresolved. Germline values: CDR1 SGHTA, CDR2 FQGNSA. CDR3 length: 11 residues. V was shortened by 9 bases and J by 11 bases, with 16 bases between the two germline ends. CDR3 sequence reads: CASTLSWRAFF. The CDR3 DNA sequence: TGTGCCAGTACCCTATCCTGGAGGGCTTTCTTT.

The V and J genes are TRBV7-9 and TRBJ2-5; a possible D gene is TRBD2 (6 bases). The germline gives CDR1 SEHNR, CDR2 FQNEAQ (reference sequence). The V end lost 8 bases, the J end lost 2 bases, and 18 bases lay between the germline ends. This CDR3 has 15 amino acids. The CDR3 sequence is CASRPLGGPQETQYF. DNA for the CDR3: TGTGCCAGCCGTCCCTTGGGGGGTCCTCAAGAGACCCAGTACTTC. The full variable domain, completed using reference TRBV7-9 and TRBJ2-5, is DTGVSQNPRHKITKRGQNVTFRCDPISEHNRLYWYRQTLGQGPEFLTYFQNEAQLEKSRLLSDRFSAERPKGSFSTLEIQRTEQGDSAMYLCASRPLGGPQETQYFGPGTRLLVL.

This clone came up a few times. The junction shows a germline mismatch at one end, possibly a read error. V and J are TRBV10-3 and TRBJ1-6, with TRBD1 identical over 8 bases. The CDR3 has 14 amino acids. Germline CDR1 reads ENHRY; CDR2 reads SYGVKD. CDR3 sequence (DNA): TGTGCCATCAGTGACGGACAGGGCAATTTACCCCTCCACTTT. Encoded protein: CAISDGQGNLPLHF.

This chain connects TRBV9 to TRBJ2-2; TRBD1 matches 8 bases. Germline assignment: CDR1 SGDLS and CDR2 YYNGEE. The V segment lost 5 bases and the J segment 5 bases; nucleotides outside the gene matches: 14. The CDR3 contains 17 residues. The chain's CDR3 is CASSQVPGGAITGELFF. CDR3 DNA sequence: TGTGCCAGCAGTCAAGTTCCAGGGGGCGCGATAACCGGGGAGCTGTTTTTT.

This sequence joins TRBV5-6 and TRBJ2-7; maybe TRBD1 (5 bases). The CDR3 spans 14 residues. Germline CDR1 and CDR2: SGHDT and YYEEEE. V gave up 1 base and J gave up 4 bases, with 12 bases separating them. Here the CDR3 DNA reads TGTGCCAGCAGCTTGAGGGGATATCGGTACGAGCAGTACTTC. Translation: CASSLRGYRYEQYF.

This rearrangement joins TRBV20-1 to TRBJ2-7, with D unresolved. The CDR3 runs to 11 residues. V lost 1 base, J lost 9 bases, and 10 bases lay in between. Germline loops: CDR1 DFQATT, CDR2 SNEGSKA (reference sequence). CDR3 DNA sequence: TGCAGTGCTAGAGCAGTAGAGGTGCAGTACTTC. Encoded protein: CSARAVEVQYF.

A note on this clone: The junction departs from the called germline gene at one end, perhaps through a read error. V and J are TRBV2 and TRBJ2-3, with D tentatively TRBD1 (5 bases). The germline gives CDR1 SNHLY, CDR2 FYNNEI. This CDR3 has 13 amino acids. CDR3 coding DNA: TGTGCCAGCATCCCCAGGGTCACAGATGCGCAGTATTTT. Amino acid sequence: CASIPRVTDAQYF. Full variable domain (remainder filled in from reference TRBV2 and TRBJ2-3): EPEVTQTPSHQVTQMGQEVILRCVPISNHLYFYWYRQILGQKVEFLVSFYNNEISEKSEIFDDQFSVERPDGSNFTLKIRSTKLEDSAMYFCASIPRVTDAQYFGPGTRLTVL.

This chain connects TRBV9 to TRBJ1-2; TRBD1 matches at 10 bases. Germline values: CDR1 SGDLS, CDR2 YYNGEE. V shed 3 bases and J 5 bases; nucleotides not matched to a gene: 13. The CDR3 has 17 amino acids. CDR3 nucleotide sequence: TGTGCCAGCAGCGATTCACCCGGGACAGGGGTTTCATATGGCTACACCTTC. It encodes CASSDSPGTGVSYGYTF. The full variable domain, rest sourced from reference TRBV9 and TRBJ1-2, is DSGVTQTPKHLITATGQRVTLRCSPRSGDLSVYWYQQSLDQGLQFLIQYYNGEERAKGNILERFSAQQFPDLHSELNLSSLELGDSALYFCASSDSPGTGVSYGYTFGSGTRLTVV.

The chain has TRBV18 and TRBJ2-7; 7 bases are shared with TRBD1. Per germline, CDR1 KGHSH and CDR2 LQKENI. V lost 5 bases, J lost 2 bases, and 3 bases stayed unmatched. This CDR3 is 13 amino acids long. The CDR3 loop reads CASSKGQTYEQYF. The CDR3 DNA reads TGTGCCAGCTCAAAGGGACAGACCTACGAGCAGTACTTC. Supplemented by reference TRBV18 and TRBJ2-7, the full variable domain reads NAGVMQNPRHLVRRRGQEARLRCSPMKGHSHVYWYRQLPEEGLKFMVYLQKENIIDESGMPKERFSAEFPKEGPSILRIQQVVRGDSAAYFCASSKGQTYEQYFGPGTRLTVT.

The chain uses TRBV7-2 and TRBJ2-1; TRBD2 agrees at 7 bases. The CDR3 totals 15 residues. Germline CDR1 SGHTA, CDR2 FQGNSA. With V trimmed by 1 base and J by 2 bases, 2 bases remained unmatched. CDR3 sequence: CASSLGREAYNEQFF. The CDR3 nucleotides are TGTGCCAGCAGCTTAGGTCGGGAGGCCTACAATGAGCAGTTCTTC.

J is TRBJ2-7 and V is TRBV19; a possible D gene is TRBD1 (6 bases). The CDR3 has 13 residues. V was shortened by 4 bases and J by 4 bases, with 11 bases between the two germline ends. Germline CDR1 reads LNHDA; CDR2 reads SQIVND (reference sequence). The CDR3 is CASSTQQGYEQYF. CDR3 sequence (DNA): TGTGCCAGTAGTACCCAACAGGGATACGAGCAGTACTTC. The full variable domain, its missing parts supplied by reference TRBV19 and TRBJ2-7, is DGGITQSPKYLFRKEGQNVTLSCEQNLNHDAMYWYRQDPGQGLRLIYYSQIVNDFQKGDIAEGYSVSREKKESFPLTVTSAQKNPTAFYLCASSTQQGYEQYFGPGTRLTVT.

V and J are TRBV5-1 and TRBJ1-3, with TRBD1 matching 8 bases. Germline-derived CDR1 and CDR2 are SGHRS and YFSETQ. V lost 4 bases and J lost 2; bases outside the gene matches: 2. This CDR3 region has 14 residues. CDR3 bases: TGCGCCAGCAGCGACAGGGGAGCTGGAAACACCATATATTTT. This gives the protein CASSDRGAGNTIYF. The full variable domain, its missing parts supplied by reference TRBV5-1 and TRBJ1-3, is KAGVTQTPRYLIKTRGQQVTLSCSPISGHRSVSWYQQTPGQGLQFLFEYFSETQRNKGNFPGRFSGRQFSNSRSEMNVSTLELGDSALYLCASSDRGAGNTIYFGEGSWLTVV.

V usage is TRBV5-1 and J usage is TRBJ2-1, with a tentative D call TRBD2 (6 bases). The CDR3 has 19 residues. Trimming removed 4 bases at V and 0 bases at J, with 23 bases between. Germline assignment: CDR1 SGHRS and CDR2 YFSETQ. The CDR3 protein is CASSLTLRRSGTSYNEQFF. For the CDR3, the DNA is TGCGCCAGCAGCCTGACTCTCCGACGTAGCGGCACCTCCTACAATGAGCAGTTCTTC.

V usage is TRBV6-1 and J usage is TRBJ2-3; TRBD2 is a possible D gene (7 bases). The CDR3 sequence is 15 residues long. Trimming shortened V by 5 bases and J by 0 bases, and 12 bases separated the two germline ends. Germline V gene sequence: CDR1 MNHNS, CDR2 SASEGT. CDR3 sequence (DNA): TGTGCCAGCAGTCCCCGGGGGGCTAGCACAGATACGCAGTATTTT. Its protein is CASSPRGASTDTQYF.

This clone was detected only a few times. J is TRBJ2-7 and V is TRBV18; 12 nucleotides align to TRBD2. This CDR3 is 17 amino acids long. Germline V CDR1 and CDR2: KGHSH, LQKENI. Trimming cost V 0 bases and J 7 bases; bases outside gene matches: 10. CDR3 sequence reads: CASSPPSLAGGPGEQYF. The CDR3 DNA follows: TGTGCCAGCTCACCACCGTCGCTAGCGGGAGGGCCGGGAGAGCAGTACTTC.